This T cell receptor beta chain was captured by sequencing in a study of identical twins. Template switching supplied a universal primer site; unique molecular identifiers were carried on the cDNA. TCRdb independently ran MiXCR on the 5' RACE reads; one entry per CDR3 protein. The profile shows 1.5 million to 2 million distinct CDR3 sequences, more than 30% of them singletons. As for this clonotype: Its antigen is not known.

Notes on the study in general: Twin pairs had excess sharing that was weaker in beta out-of-frame sequences.

The CDR3 spans 13 residues. The V gene's germline CDR1 is DFQATT and CDR2 SNEGSKA (reference sequence). The gene calls are TRBV20-1 and TRBJ2-1; 8 bases are shared with TRBD1. The DNA end is more similar to TRBJ2-7, so the J call may be wrong. Sequenced sample: cord blood. This TCR derives from a newborn girl in good health. In nucleotides, the CDR3 is TGCAGTGCTGAAGGACAGGGTGGGTACGAGCAGTACTTC. Residues: CSAEGQGGYEQYF.